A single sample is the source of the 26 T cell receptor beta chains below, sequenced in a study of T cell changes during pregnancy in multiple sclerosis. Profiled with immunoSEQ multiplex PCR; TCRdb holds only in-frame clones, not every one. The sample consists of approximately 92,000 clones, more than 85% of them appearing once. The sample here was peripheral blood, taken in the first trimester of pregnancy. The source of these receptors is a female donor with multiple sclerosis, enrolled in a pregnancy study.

The CDR3 spells CASSLRRLTGSKQETQYF. The CDR3 DNA is TGTGCCAGCAGCTTGAGGAGGTTGACAGGGTCAAAACAAGAGACCCAGTACTTC. The chain has TRBV7-9 and TRBJ2-5; 7 positions match TRBD1. Trimming removed 3 bases from V and 2 bases from J; junction bases left unmatched: 15. The CDR3 is 18 residues long. In germline, CDR1 is SEHNR, CDR2 FQNEAQ (reference sequence).

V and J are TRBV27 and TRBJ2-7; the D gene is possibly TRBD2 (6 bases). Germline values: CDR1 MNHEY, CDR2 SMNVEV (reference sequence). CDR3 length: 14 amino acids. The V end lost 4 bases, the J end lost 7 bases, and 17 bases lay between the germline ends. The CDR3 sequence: CASSSRSPAGEQYF. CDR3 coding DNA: TGTGCCAGCAGTTCCCGATCCCCCGCGGGGGAGCAGTACTTC.

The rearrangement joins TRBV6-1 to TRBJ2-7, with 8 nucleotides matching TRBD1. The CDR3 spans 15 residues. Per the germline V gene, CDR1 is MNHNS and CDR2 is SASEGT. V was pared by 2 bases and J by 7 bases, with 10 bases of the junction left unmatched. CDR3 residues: CASSESSRGPGEQYF. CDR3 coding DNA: TGTGCCAGCAGTGAAAGCTCCAGGGGGCCAGGGGAGCAGTACTTC.

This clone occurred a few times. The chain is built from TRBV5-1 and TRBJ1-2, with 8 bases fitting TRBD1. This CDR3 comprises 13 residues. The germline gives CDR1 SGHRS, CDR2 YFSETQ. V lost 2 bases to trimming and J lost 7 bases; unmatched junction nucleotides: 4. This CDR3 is CASSFQGATGYTF. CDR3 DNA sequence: TGCGCCAGCAGCTTCCAGGGGGCAACTGGCTACACCTTC.

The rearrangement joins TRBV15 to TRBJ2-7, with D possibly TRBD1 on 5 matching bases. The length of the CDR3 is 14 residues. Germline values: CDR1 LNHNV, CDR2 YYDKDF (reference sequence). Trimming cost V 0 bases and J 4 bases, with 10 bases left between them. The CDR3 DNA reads TGTGCCACCAGCAGAGACTCAGGGCTGTACGAGCAGTACTTC. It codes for CATSRDSGLYEQYF.

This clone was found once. The CDR3 DNA is TGTGCCAGCAGCCTACCGGGGGCTGGAAACACCATATATTTT. Amino acid sequence: CASSLPGAGNTIYF. J is TRBJ1-3 and V is TRBV7-9, with D perhaps TRBD1 (5 bases). V lost 5 bases and J lost 2, with 10 bases in between. This CDR3 comprises 14 residues. Germline loops: CDR1 SEHNR, CDR2 FQNEAQ (reference sequence). Based on the CDR3 plus reference TRBV7-9 and TRBJ1-3, the full variable domain is DTGVSQNPRHKITKRGQNVTFRCDPISEHNRLYWYRQTLGQGPEFLTYFQNEAQLEKSRLLSDRFSAERPKGSFSTLEIQRTEQGDSAMYLCASSLPGAGNTIYFGEGSWLTVV.

DNA of the CDR3: TGTGCCAGCAGCTTAAGGACAGGGGAAGGCAATCAGCCCCAGCATTTT. Amino acid sequence: CASSLRTGEGNQPQHF. The chain uses TRBV7-6 and TRBJ1-5, with 9 bases matching TRBD1. The CDR3 sequence is 16 residues long. The germline CDR1 and CDR2 sequences are SGHVS and FNYEAQ. V dropped 2 bases and J dropped 2; count of bases not matched to a gene: 4. Filled out from reference TRBV7-6 and TRBJ1-5, the complete variable domain reads GAGVSQSPRYKVTKRGQDVALRCDPISGHVSLYWYRQALGQGPEFLTYFNYEAQQDKSGLPNDRFSAERPEGSISTLTIQRTEQRDSAMYRCASSLRTGEGNQPQHFGDGTRLSIL.

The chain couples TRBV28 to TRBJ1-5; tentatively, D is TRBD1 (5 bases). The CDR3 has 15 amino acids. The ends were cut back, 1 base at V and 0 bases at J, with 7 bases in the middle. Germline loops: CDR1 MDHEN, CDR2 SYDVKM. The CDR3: CASSLLGGSNQPQHF. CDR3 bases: TGTGCCAGCAGTTTATTGGGGGGTAGCAATCAGCCCCAGCATTTT. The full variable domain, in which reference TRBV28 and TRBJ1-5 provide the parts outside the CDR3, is DVKVTQSSRYLVKRTGEKVFLECVQDMDHENMFWYRQDPGLGLRLIYFSYDVKMKEKGDIPEGYSVSREKKERFSLILESASTNQTSMYLCASSLLGGSNQPQHFGDGTRLSIL.

The CDR3 sequence: CASFTVAGGGEAFF. The CDR3 DNA is TGTGCCAGCTTCACGGTGGCAGGGGGCGGTGAAGCTTTCTTT. V and J are TRBV18 and TRBJ1-1, with 8 bases matching TRBD1. The CDR3 totals 14 residues. Trimming removed 7 bases from V and 7 bases from J; junction bases left unmatched: 11. Per germline, CDR1 KGHSH and CDR2 LQKENI.

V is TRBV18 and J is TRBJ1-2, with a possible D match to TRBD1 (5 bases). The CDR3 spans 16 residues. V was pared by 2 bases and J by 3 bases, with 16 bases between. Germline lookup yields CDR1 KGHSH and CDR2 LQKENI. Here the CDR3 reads CASSPLPRVVDYGYTF. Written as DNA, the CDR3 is TGTGCCAGCTCACCATTGCCCAGGGTTGTGGACTATGGCTACACCTTC.

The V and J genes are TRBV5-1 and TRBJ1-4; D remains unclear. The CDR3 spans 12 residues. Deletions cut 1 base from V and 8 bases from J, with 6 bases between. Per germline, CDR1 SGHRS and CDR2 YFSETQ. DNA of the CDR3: TGCGCCAGCAGCTTGACAGAGGAAAAACTGTTTTTT. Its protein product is CASSLTEEKLFF.

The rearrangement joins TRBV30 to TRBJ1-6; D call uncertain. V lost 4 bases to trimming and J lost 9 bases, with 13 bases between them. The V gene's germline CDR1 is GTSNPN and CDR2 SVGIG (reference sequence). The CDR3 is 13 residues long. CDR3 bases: TGTGCCTGGAAGGCTCAGGAACGTTCACCCCTCCACTTT. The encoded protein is CAWKAQERSPLHF.

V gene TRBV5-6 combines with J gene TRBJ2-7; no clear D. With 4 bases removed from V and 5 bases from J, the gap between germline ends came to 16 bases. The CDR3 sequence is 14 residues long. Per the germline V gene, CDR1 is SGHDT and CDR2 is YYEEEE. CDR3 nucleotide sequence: TGTGCCAGCAGCCGCCCGAGCCTTCGCCACGAGCAGTACTTC. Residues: CASSRPSLRHEQYF.

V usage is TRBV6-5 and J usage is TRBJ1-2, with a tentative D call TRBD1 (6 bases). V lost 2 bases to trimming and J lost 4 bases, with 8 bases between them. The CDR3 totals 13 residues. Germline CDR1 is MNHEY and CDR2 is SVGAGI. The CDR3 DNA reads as TGTGCCAGCAGTTACGGACAGTTCTATGGCTACACCTTC. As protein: CASSYGQFYGYTF.

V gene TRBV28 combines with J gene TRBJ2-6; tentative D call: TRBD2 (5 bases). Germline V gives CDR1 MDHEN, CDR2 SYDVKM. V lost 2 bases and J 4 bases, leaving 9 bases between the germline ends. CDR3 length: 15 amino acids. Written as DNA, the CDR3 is TGTGCCAGCAGTTTACGAGGGCCCGGGGCCAACGTCCTGACTTTC. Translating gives CASSLRGPGANVLTF.

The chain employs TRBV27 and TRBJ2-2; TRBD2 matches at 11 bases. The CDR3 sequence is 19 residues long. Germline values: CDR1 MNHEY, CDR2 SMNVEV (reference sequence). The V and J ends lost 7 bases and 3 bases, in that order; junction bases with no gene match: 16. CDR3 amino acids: CASTKTGLAGGHYTGELFF. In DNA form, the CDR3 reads TGTGCCAGCACCAAAACGGGGCTAGCGGGAGGCCACTACACCGGGGAGCTGTTTTTT.

The CDR3 here is CANPDRTGNYGYTF. CDR3 nucleotide sequence: TGTGCCAACCCCGACCGGACAGGGAACTATGGCTACACCTTC. The chain joins TRBV19 to TRBJ1-2; 8 bases agree with TRBD1. The CDR3 is made up of 14 amino acids. Germline V gene data show CDR1 as LNHDA and CDR2 as SQIVND (reference sequence). Germline trimming cut 10 bases from V and 2 bases from J; bases unmatched to any gene: 9.

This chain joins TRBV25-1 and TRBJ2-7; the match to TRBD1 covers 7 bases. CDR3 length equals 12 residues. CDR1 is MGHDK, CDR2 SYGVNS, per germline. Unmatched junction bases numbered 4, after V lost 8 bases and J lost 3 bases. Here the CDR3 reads CASSDRVYEQYF. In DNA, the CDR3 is TGTGCCAGCTCCGACAGGGTCTACGAGCAGTACTTC.

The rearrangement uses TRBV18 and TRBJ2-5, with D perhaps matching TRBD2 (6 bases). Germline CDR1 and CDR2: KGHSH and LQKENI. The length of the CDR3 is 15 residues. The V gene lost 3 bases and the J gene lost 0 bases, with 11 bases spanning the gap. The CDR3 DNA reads TGTGCCAGCTCACCCCGCCGGGACTACCAAGAGACCCAGTACTTC. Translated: CASSPRRDYQETQYF.

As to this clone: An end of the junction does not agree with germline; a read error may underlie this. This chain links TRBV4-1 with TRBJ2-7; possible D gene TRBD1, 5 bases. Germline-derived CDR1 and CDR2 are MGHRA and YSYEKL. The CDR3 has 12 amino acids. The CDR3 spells CASSQVNRHLNF. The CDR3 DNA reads TGCGCCAGCAGCCAAGTTAACAGGCACCTGAACTTC.

The CDR3 region is CAWSVPWGLYEQYF. DNA of the CDR3: TGTGCCTGGAGTGTACCTTGGGGGCTGTACGAGCAGTACTTC. The chain has TRBV30 and TRBJ2-7; D is possibly TRBD1 (6 bases). CDR3 size: 14 residues. CDR1 and CDR2 (germline): GTSNPN, SVGIG (reference sequence). Trimming pared 0 bases from V and 4 bases from J, leaving 13 bases between.

The CDR3: CASSYGTSPQAEQYF. CDR3 nucleotides: TGTGCCAGCAGTTACGGGACATCCCCCCAGGCCGAGCAGTACTTC. J is TRBJ2-7 and V is TRBV6-5; perhaps TRBD1 as D (6 bases). This CDR3 region has 15 residues. Per the germline V gene, CDR1 is MNHEY and CDR2 is SVGAGI. Trimming removed 2 bases at V and 6 bases at J, with 17 bases between.

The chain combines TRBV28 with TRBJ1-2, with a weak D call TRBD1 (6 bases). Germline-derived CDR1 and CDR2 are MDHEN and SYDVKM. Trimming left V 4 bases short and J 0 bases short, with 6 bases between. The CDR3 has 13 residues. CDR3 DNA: TGTGCCAGCAGTTCAGGGGCTAACTATGGCTACACCTTC. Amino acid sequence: CASSSGANYGYTF.

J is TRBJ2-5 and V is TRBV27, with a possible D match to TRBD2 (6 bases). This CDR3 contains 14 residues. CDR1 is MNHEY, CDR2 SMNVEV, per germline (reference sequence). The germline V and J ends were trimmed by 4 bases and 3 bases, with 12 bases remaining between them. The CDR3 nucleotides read TGTGCCAGCAGTTCGGGACTCGAGAAAGAGACCCAGTACTTC. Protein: CASSSGLEKETQYF.

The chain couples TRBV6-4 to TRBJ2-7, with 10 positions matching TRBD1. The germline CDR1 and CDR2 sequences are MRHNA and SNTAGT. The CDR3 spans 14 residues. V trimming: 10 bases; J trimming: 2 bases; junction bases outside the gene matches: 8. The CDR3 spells CAMGDRGLTYEQYF. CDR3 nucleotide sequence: TGTGCCATGGGCGACAGGGGGCTTACCTACGAGCAGTACTTC.

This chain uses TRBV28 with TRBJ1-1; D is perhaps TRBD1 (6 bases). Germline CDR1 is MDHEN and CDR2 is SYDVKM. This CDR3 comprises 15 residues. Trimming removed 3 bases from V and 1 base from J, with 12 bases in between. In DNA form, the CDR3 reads TGTGCCAGCAGTTTCCCGGGACAAGCGAACACTGAAGCTTTCTTT. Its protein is CASSFPGQANTEAFF.